This T cell receptor (beta chain) was captured in a study of T cell responses to AZD1222 COVID-19 vaccine. The study's findings and limits: Spike-specific TCR breadth rose after two AZD1222 doses, and depth rose as well. Unmutated regions of variants are reportedly targeted by nearly half of spike-specific TCRs. Clonal diversity was possibly underestimated, and the donors were mostly white British, with more females.

The CDR3 length is 13 residues. Germline-derived CDR1 and CDR2 are LGHDT and YNNKEL (reference sequence). V lost 1 base and J 9 bases, leaving 7 bases between the germline ends. Measured with immunoSEQ multiplex PCR; TCRdb has only the in-frame clones, and not every one. The sample holds about 180,000 clones, about 86% seen once. Note on this clone: As yet, its antigen is unknown.

V is TRBV3-1 (or the pseudogene TRBV3-2) and J is TRBJ1-6, with no clear D. This material consisted of peripheral blood, taken on day 0 of AZD1222 vaccination. The source of this sequence is an adult in good health. The CDR3 DNA is TGTGCCAGCAGCCAAGGGAGAGGTTCACCCCTCCACTTT. Amino acids: CASSQGRGSPLHF.